This T cell receptor (beta chain) comes out of a study of technical replicates of blood from a handful of donors. TCRdb keeps only in-frame clones here, not all; method: immunoSEQ multiplex PCR. The data hold 45,000 to 55,000 clones, with approximately 94% observed a single time. V lost 4 bases, J lost 0 bases, and 8 bases stayed unmatched. CDR3 size: 17 residues. Germline-derived CDR1 and CDR2 are SGHDN and FVKESK. This chain uses TRBV14 with TRBJ2-3, with 9 positions matching TRBD2. This sequence was found in a human donor in good health. Sequenced material: T cells isolated from PBMCs. The CDR3 sequence is CASSRLAGPRSTDTQYF. The CDR3 DNA reads as TGTGCCAGCAGCCGGCTAGCGGGACCCCGAAGCACAGATACGCAGTATTTT.